These 9 T cell receptor beta chains came from one sample sequenced in a study of T-cell reconstitution after alpha-beta-depleted transplantation in children. TCRbeta library preparation incorporated unique molecular identifiers. TCRdb analysed the PCR reads with MiXCR anew, one entry per CDR3 protein. This table has about 190,000 distinct CDR3 sequences, approximately 6.8% appearing once. The material sequenced was PBMCs from the stem cell graft donor, taken from the stem cell graft. The receptors were gathered from a human donor who donated a stem cell graft to a child with Wiskott-Aldrich syndrome.

This clonotype was recorded at least ten times. This sequence joins TRBV6-5 and TRBJ1-2, with D tentatively TRBD1 (5 bases). The CDR3 consists of 14 residues. Germline loops: CDR1 MNHEY, CDR2 SVGAGI. Trimming cost V 7 bases and J 3 bases, with 15 bases left between them. The CDR3 DNA sequence: TGTGCCAGCACCATGGGGCTCCTTGACTATGGCTACACCTTC. It yields the protein CASTMGLLDYGYTF.

The sample holds many counts of this clonotype. The V and J genes are TRBV5-1 and TRBJ1-5, with a tentative D call TRBD1 (6 bases). The germline CDR1 and CDR2 sequences are SGHRS and YFSETQ. The CDR3 runs to 15 residues. Trimming took off 0 bases at V and 4 bases at J, with 11 bases between the two ends. The CDR3 sequence: CASSLDPGVNQPQHF. The CDR3 DNA is TGCGCCAGCAGCTTGGATCCAGGGGTGAATCAGCCCCAGCATTTT.

This clonotype has a handful of counts. V and J are TRBV7-9 and TRBJ2-2; 8 positions agree with TRBD2. Looked up from germline, CDR1 is SEHNR and CDR2 is FQNEAQ (reference sequence). The CDR3 has 13 amino acids. The CDR3 DNA reads as TGTGGAGTCGGGAGGGCGAACACCGGGGAGCTGTTTTTT. Its translation is CGVGRANTGELFF.

The table lists this clonotype with a few counts. J is TRBJ1-5 and V is TRBV7-2; D is unclear. Germline V gene sequence: CDR1 SGHTA, CDR2 FQGNSA. This CDR3 has 15 residues. V dropped 1 base and J dropped 1 base, with 8 bases sitting between them. CDR3 amino acids: CASSLEDSSNQPQHF. In DNA, the CDR3 is TGTGCCAGCAGCTTAGAGGACTCAAGCAATCAGCCCCAGCATTTT.

This clonotype appeared many times. V and J are TRBV15 and TRBJ2-7; D gene uncertain. CDR1 and CDR2 from the germline V gene are LNHNV and YYDKDF (reference sequence). The CDR3 sequence is 15 residues long. V lost 1 base to trimming and J lost 0 bases, with 10 bases between them. The CDR3 DNA reads TGTGCCACCAGCAGAGTGGGCCTGAGCTCCTACGAGCAGTACTTC. It yields the protein CATSRVGLSSYEQYF. The entire variable domain, with the rest obtained from reference TRBV15 and TRBJ2-7, is as follows: DAMVIQNPRYQVTQFGKPVTLSCSQTLNHNVMYWYQQKSSQAPKLLFHYYDKDFNNEADTPDNFQSRRPNTSFCFLDIRSPGLGDTAMYLCATSRVGLSSYEQYFGPGTRLTVT.

In its sample, this clonotype was seen many times. The chain is built from TRBV5-1 and TRBJ2-1; D is ambiguous. CDR1 SGHRS and CDR2 YFSETQ come from the germline V gene. Between the trimmed V and J ends, which lost 5 bases and 4 bases, there was a span of 10 bases. This CDR3 contains 13 residues. The DNA for the CDR3 is TGCGCCAGCAGGAAGTTAGGATACAATGAGCAGTTCTTC. Translated, it gives CASRKLGYNEQFF.

This clonotype showed up many times. One end of the junction does not line up with germline, which may come from a read error. This rearrangement joins TRBV29-1 to TRBJ2-1; 9 nucleotides line up with TRBD1. Germline V CDR1 and CDR2: SQVTM, ANQGSEA. The CDR3 has 11 amino acids. The chain's CDR3 is CSAVDPGQGLF. CDR3 bases: TGCAGCGCCGTCGACCCGGGACAGGGTCTCTTC.

V gene TRBV13 combines with J gene TRBJ1-1, with D unclear. The CDR3 has 14 residues. The V end lost 7 bases, the J end lost 0 bases, and 12 bases lay between the germline ends. The germline gives CDR1 PRHDT, CDR2 FYEKMQ (reference sequence). CDR3 in amino acids: CASKSGGLNTEAFF. The CDR3 DNA is TGTGCCAGCAAGTCGGGTGGGTTGAACACTGAAGCTTTCTTT.

This clonotype was counted at least ten times. The genes are TRBV24-1 and TRBJ2-1, with 10 bases identical to TRBD1. The germline gives CDR1 KGHDR, CDR2 SFDVKD. V lost 0 bases and J lost 4; bases outside the gene matches: 2. The CDR3 totals 16 residues. The CDR3 loop is CATSDLSGQGYNEQFF. As DNA, the CDR3 is TGTGCCACCAGTGATTTGTCGGGACAGGGGTACAATGAGCAGTTCTTC.